These T cell receptor beta chains were read from a single sample in a study of T cell repertoires in cytomegalovirus infection. TCRdb re-called the reads with MiXCR, one entry per CDR3 protein. In the table there are about 140,000 distinct CDR3 sequences, roughly 6% of which are singletons. Source material: PBMCs. Receptor source: a human donor in good health (CMV status not recorded). Some clones in this sample may be carry-over from other donors' samples. The CDR3 runs from the conserved cysteine through the conserved F or W. The order of the fields is J gene, clone size, D gene, V gene, CDR3 DNA, CDR3 protein. A D gene is named only where the DNA matches it firmly. Not every row has a clone size; where given, it reads once, few, many or a size class.

j_call: TRBJ2-7
clone_size: -
d_call: -
v_call: TRBV5-4
cdr3_nt: TGTGCCAGCAGCTTGTCCGGATTCGTCTACGAGCAGTACTTC
cdr3_aa: CASSLSGFVYEQYF

j_call: TRBJ1-1
clone_size: many
d_call: TRBD1
v_call: TRBV7-8
cdr3_nt: TGTGCCAGCAGCCCCACCGGGACAGGGGCTGAAGCTTTCTTT
cdr3_aa: CASSPTGTGAEAFF

j_call: TRBJ1-4
clone_size: -
d_call: -
v_call: TRBV3-1
cdr3_nt: TGTGCCAGCTCACCGGAAGGGAATCCTAATGAAAAACTGTTTTTT
cdr3_aa: CASSPEGNPNEKLFF

j_call: TRBJ2-1
clone_size: few
d_call: TRBD2
v_call: TRBV5-4
cdr3_nt: TGTGCCAGCAGCGTTCCGACTAGCGGAATCTACAATGAGCAGTTCTTC
cdr3_aa: CASSVPTSGIYNEQFF

j_call: TRBJ2-5
clone_size: many
d_call: TRBD2
v_call: TRBV7-9
cdr3_nt: TGTGCCAGCAGCCGAAGCGGGGTGCAAGAGACCCAGTACTTC
cdr3_aa: CASSRSGVQETQYF

j_call: TRBJ2-5
clone_size: many
d_call: TRBD2
v_call: TRBV7-6
cdr3_nt: TGTGCCAGCAGCCCTCGGGGGGGAGGGGAGACCCAGTACTTC
cdr3_aa: CASSPRGGGETQYF

j_call: TRBJ2-3
clone_size: many
d_call: TRBD1
v_call: TRBV19
cdr3_nt: TGTGCCAGTAGTCCCCGAGGGGGCGGGTGGCCAGATACGCAGTATTTT
cdr3_aa: CASSPRGGGWPDTQYF

j_call: TRBJ2-7
clone_size: many
d_call: TRBD2
v_call: TRBV7-2
cdr3_nt: TGTGCCAGCAGCTTAGCTGGGACTAGCGGATACGAGCAGTACTTC
cdr3_aa: CASSLAGTSGYEQYF

j_call: TRBJ2-7
clone_size: few
d_call: TRBD1
v_call: TRBV6-4
cdr3_nt: TGTGCCAGCAGTGTCGGGACAGAGTCCTCCTACGAGCAGTACTTC
cdr3_aa: CASSVGTESSYEQYF

j_call: TRBJ1-3
clone_size: few
d_call: -
v_call: TRBV7-2
cdr3_nt: TGTGCCAGCAGCTCGTCCGGCGGAAACACCATATATTTT
cdr3_aa: CASSSSGGNTIYF

j_call: TRBJ1-1
clone_size: many
d_call: -
v_call: TRBV28
cdr3_nt: TGTGCCAGCAGTTTGAATGACCTAATTATGAACACTGAAGCTTTCTTT
cdr3_aa: CASSLNDLIMNTEAFF

j_call: TRBJ2-5
clone_size: many
d_call: -
v_call: TRBV7-2
cdr3_nt: TGTGCCAGCAGCTTAGCAGGGGACCAAGAGACCCAGTACTTC
cdr3_aa: CASSLAGDQETQYF

j_call: TRBJ2-1
clone_size: few
d_call: TRBD2
v_call: TRBV11-2
cdr3_nt: TGTGCCAGCAGCTCGATAGCGGGGGGGCTTTACAATGAGCAGTTCTTC
cdr3_aa: CASSSIAGGLYNEQFF

j_call: TRBJ1-4
clone_size: many
d_call: -
v_call: TRBV7-2
cdr3_nt: TGTGCCAGCAGCTTAGGGTTAATCGGAACAACTAATGAAAAACTGTTTTTT
cdr3_aa: CASSLGLIGTTNEKLFF

j_call: TRBJ2-1
clone_size: many
d_call: TRBD2
v_call: TRBV5-4
cdr3_nt: TGTGCCAGCAGCTTGGGTGCAGCGGGGGTTAAGAATGAGCAGTTCTTC
cdr3_aa: CASSLGAAGVKNEQFF

j_call: TRBJ2-3
clone_size: many
d_call: TRBD2
v_call: TRBV5-4
cdr3_nt: TGTGCCAGCAGCCCAATAGCGGGGGTAGAAGATACGCAGTATTTT
cdr3_aa: CASSPIAGVEDTQYF

j_call: TRBJ1-4
clone_size: many
d_call: -
v_call: TRBV29-1
cdr3_nt: TGCAGCGTTGTGATCCGTCAGGGAGGTTGGGAACTGTTTTTT
cdr3_aa: CSVVIRQGGWELFF